The clone carrying this TCR beta chain was counted only a few times. Adults between roughly 18 and 89 years of age took part from fewer than 30 US areas. This sample was included in a study of blood T cell repertoires in COVID-19. Study summary: COVID-19 samples, acute and convalescent, were from the United States, Italy and Spain.

The CDR3 sequence is 15 residues long. Germline V gives CDR1 MGHRA, CDR2 YSYEKL. J was trimmed by 7 bases and V by 6 bases; bases with no gene match: 7. The repertoire was sequenced with immunoSEQ multiplex PCR; TCRdb's copy has only in-frame clones and lacks some. The sample carries 350,000 to 500,000 clones, over 75% recorded once. The chain employs TRBV4-1 and TRBJ2-1, with 12 positions matching TRBD2. Sequenced: PBMCs or T cells enriched from blood (not recorded which). The clonotype originates from a woman under 30 who had been exposed to COVID-19. The CDR3 reads CASSQPTSGRNEQFF. CDR3 bases: TGCGCCAGCAGTCAACCGACTAGCGGGAGAAATGAGCAGTTCTTC.